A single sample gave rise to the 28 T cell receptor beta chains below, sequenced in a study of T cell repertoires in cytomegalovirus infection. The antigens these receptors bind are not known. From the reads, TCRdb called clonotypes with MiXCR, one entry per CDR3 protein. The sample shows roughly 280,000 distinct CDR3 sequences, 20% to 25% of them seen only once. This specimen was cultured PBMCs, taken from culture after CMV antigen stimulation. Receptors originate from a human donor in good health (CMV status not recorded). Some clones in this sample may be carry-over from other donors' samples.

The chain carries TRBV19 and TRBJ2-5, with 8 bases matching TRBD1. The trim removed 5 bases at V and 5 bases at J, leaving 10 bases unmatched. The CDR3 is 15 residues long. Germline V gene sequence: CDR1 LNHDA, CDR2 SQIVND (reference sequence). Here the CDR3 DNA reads TGTGCCAGTAGTCAAGACAGGGGCGTCAAGGAGACCCAGTACTTC. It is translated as CASSQDRGVKETQYF.

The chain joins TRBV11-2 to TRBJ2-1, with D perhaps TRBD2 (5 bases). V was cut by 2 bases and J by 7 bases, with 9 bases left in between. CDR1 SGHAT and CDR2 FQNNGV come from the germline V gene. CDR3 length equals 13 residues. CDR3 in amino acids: CASSLSTSNEQFF. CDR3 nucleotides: TGTGCCAGCAGCTTAAGCACTAGTAATGAGCAGTTCTTC.

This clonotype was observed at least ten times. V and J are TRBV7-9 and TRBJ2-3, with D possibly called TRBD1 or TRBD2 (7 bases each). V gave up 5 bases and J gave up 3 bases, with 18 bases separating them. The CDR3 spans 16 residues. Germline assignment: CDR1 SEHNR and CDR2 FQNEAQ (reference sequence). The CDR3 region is CASSPRRQGGTDTQYF. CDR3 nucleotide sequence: TGTGCCAGCAGCCCGAGGCGACAGGGAGGGACAGATACGCAGTATTTT.

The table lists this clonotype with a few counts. The CDR3 sequence: CATSRDPGGAEQFF. Here the CDR3 DNA reads TGTGCCACCAGCCGGGACCCCGGCGGTGCTGAGCAGTTCTTC. The chain has TRBV24-1 and TRBJ2-1; possibly TRBD1 or TRBD2 for D (5 bases each). V was cut by 7 bases and J by 9 bases, with 18 bases left in between. The CDR3 runs to 14 residues. Germline V lookup: CDR1 KGHDR, CDR2 SFDVKD.

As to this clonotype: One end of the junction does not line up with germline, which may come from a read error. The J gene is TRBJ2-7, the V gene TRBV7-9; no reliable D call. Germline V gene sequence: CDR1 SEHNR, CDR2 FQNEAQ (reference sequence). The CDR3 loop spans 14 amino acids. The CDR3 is CASSLSMAAEPLSF. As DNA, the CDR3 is TGTGCCAGCAGCTTATCAATGGCGGCAGAGCCGCTTAGCTTC.

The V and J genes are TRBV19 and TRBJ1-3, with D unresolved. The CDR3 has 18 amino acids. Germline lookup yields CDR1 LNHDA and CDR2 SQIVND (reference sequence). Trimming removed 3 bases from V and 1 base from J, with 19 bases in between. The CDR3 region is CASSILAPSSESGNTIYF. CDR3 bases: TGTGCCAGTAGTATCCTCGCCCCGAGCAGCGAATCTGGAAACACCATATATTTT.

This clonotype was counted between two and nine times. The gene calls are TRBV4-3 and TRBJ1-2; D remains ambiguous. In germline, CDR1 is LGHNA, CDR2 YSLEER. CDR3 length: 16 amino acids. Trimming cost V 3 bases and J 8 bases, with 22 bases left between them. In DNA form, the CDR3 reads TGCGCCAGCAGCCAGGCGAGAACGCGGCACAGAGACGGCTACACCTTC. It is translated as CASSQARTRHRDGYTF.

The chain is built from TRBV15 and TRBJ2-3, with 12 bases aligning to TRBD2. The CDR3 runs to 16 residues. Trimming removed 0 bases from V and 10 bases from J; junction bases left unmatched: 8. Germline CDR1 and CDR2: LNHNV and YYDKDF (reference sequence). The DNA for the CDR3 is TGTGCCACCAGCAGAGATCTGCTAGCGGGAGGGCCGGCGCAGTATTTT. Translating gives CATSRDLLAGGPAQYF.

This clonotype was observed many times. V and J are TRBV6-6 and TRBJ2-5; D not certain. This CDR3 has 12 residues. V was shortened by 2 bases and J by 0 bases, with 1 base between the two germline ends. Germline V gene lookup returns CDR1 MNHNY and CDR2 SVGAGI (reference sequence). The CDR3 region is CASSYNQETQYF. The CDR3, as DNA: TGTGCCAGCAGTTACAACCAAGAGACCCAGTACTTC.

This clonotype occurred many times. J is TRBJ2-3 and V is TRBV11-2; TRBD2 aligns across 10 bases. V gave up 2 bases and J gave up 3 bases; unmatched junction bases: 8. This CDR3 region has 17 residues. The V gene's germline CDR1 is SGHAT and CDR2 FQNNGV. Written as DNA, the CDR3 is TGTGCCAGCAGCTTACGGCTAGCGGGAGATGGTACAGATACGCAGTATTTT. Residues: CASSLRLAGDGTDTQYF.

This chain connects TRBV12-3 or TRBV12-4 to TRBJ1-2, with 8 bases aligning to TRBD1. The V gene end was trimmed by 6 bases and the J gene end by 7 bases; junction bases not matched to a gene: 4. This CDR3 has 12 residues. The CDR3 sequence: CASRTGGGGYTF. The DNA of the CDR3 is TGTGCCAGCAGAACAGGGGGTGGTGGCTACACCTTC.

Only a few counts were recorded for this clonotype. The chain's CDR3 is CASSLTSGRARGNEQFF. The DNA of the CDR3 is TGTGCCAGCAGCTTAACTAGCGGGAGAGCTCGGGGCAATGAGCAGTTCTTC. The chain joins TRBV11-3 to TRBJ2-1, with TRBD2 matching 11 bases. This CDR3 contains 17 residues. V lost 2 bases to trimming and J lost 6 bases; unmatched junction nucleotides: 9. Germline CDR1 reads SGHNT; CDR2 reads YENEEA.

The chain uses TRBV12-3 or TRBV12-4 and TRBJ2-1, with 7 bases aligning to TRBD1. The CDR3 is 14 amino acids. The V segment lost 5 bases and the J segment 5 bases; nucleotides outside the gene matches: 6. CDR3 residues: CASSRRQGNNEQFF. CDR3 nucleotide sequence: TGTGCCAGCAGTCGGAGACAGGGAAACAATGAGCAGTTCTTC.

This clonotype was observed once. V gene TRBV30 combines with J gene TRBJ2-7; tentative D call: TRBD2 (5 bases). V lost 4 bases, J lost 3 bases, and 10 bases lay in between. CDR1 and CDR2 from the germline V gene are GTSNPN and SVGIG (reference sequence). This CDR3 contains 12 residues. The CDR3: CAWTRTLYEQYF. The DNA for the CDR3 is TGTGCCTGGACTAGGACTCTCTACGAGCAGTACTTC.

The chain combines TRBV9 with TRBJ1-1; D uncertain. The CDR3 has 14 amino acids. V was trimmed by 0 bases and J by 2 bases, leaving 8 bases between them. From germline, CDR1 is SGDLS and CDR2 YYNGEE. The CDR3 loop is CASSVVSENTEAFF. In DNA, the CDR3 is TGTGCCAGCAGCGTAGTTTCGGAAAACACTGAAGCTTTCTTT.

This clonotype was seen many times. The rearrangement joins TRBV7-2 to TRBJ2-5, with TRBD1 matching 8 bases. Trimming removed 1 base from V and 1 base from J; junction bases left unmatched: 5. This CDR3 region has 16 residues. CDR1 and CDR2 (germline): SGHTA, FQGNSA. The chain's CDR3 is CASSLEGQAAQETQYF. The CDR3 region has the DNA TGTGCCAGCAGCTTAGAGGGACAGGCAGCCCAAGAGACCCAGTACTTC.

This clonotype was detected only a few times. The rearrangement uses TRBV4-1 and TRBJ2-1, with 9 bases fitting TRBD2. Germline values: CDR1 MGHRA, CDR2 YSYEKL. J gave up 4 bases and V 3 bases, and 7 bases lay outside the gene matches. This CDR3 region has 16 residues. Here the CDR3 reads CASSQNGLATYNEQFF. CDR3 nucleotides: TGCGCCAGCAGCCAGAACGGACTAGCGACTTACAATGAGCAGTTCTTC.

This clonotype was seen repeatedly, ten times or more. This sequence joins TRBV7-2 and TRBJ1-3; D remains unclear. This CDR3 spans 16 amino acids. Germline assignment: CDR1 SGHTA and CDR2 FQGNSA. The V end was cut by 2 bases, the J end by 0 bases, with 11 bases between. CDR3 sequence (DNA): TGTGCCAGCAGCTTAACGGACCGAGACTCTGGAAACACCATATATTTT. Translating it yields CASSLTDRDSGNTIYF.

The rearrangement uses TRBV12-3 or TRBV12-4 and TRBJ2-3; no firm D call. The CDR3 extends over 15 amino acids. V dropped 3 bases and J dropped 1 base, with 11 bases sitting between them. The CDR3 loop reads CASSFSSSRTDTQYF. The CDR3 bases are TGTGCCAGCAGTTTCTCCAGCTCGCGCACAGATACGCAGTATTTT.

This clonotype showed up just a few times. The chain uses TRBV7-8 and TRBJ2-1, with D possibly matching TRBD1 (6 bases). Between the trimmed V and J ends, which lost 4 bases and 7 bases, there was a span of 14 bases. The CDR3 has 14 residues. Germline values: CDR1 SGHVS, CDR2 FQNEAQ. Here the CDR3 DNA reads TGTGCCAGCAGCTCACACAGGGATGGGAATGAGCAGTTCTTC. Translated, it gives CASSSHRDGNEQFF.

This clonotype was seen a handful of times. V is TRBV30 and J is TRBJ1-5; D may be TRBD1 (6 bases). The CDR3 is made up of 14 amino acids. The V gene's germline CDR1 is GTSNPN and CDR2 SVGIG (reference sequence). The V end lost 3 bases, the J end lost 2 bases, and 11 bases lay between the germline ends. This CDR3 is CAWSRGGGNQPQHF. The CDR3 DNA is TGTGCCTGGAGCAGGGGAGGAGGCAATCAGCCCCAGCATTTT.

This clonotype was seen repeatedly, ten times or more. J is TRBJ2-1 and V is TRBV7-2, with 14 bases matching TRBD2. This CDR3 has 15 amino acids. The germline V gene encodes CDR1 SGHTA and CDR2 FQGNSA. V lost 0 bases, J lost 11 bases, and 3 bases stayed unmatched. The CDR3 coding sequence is TGTGCCAGCAGCTTAGCGGGACTAGCGGGGGAACAGCAGTTCTTC. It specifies CASSLAGLAGEQQFF.

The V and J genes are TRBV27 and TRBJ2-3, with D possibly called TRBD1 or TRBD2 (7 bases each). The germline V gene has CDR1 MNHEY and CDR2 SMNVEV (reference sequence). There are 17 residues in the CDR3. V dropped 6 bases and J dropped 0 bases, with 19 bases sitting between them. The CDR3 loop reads CASRATGRGLSTDTQYF. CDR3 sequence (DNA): TGTGCCAGCAGGGCGACAGGGAGGGGGCTTAGCACAGATACGCAGTATTTT.

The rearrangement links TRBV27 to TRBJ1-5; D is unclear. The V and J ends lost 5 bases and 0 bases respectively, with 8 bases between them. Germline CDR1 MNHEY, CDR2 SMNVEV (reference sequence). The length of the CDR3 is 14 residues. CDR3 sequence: CASSMTDSNQPQHF. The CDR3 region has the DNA TGTGCCAGCAGTATGACCGATAGCAATCAGCCCCAGCATTTT.

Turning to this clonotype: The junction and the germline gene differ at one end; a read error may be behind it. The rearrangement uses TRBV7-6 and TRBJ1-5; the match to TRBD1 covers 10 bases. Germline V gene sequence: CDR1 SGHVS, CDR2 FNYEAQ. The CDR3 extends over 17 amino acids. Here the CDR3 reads CASSLAIGTGDNQPQHF. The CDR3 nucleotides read TGTGCTAGCAGCTTAGCCATCGGGACAGGGGATAATCAGCCCCAGCATTTT.

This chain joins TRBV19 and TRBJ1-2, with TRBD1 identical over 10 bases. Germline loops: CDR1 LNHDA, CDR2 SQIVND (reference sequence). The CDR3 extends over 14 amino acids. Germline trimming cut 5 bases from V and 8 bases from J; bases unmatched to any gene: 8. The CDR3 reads CASSPAGTGVGYTF. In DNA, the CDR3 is TGTGCCAGTAGTCCGGCCGGGACAGGGGTCGGCTACACCTTC.

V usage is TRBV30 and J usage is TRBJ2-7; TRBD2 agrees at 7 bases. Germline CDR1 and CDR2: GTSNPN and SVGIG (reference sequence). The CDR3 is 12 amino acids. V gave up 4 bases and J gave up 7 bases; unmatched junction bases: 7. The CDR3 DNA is TGTGCCTGGACGGCGGGAGTGGGAGAGCAGTACTTC. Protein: CAWTAGVGEQYF. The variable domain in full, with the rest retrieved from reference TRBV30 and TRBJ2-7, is SQTIHQWPATLVQPVGSPLSLECTVEGTSNPNLYWYRQAAGRGLQLLFYSVGIGQISSEVPQNLSASRPQDRQFILSSKKLLLSDSGFYLCAWTAGVGEQYFGPGTRLTVT.

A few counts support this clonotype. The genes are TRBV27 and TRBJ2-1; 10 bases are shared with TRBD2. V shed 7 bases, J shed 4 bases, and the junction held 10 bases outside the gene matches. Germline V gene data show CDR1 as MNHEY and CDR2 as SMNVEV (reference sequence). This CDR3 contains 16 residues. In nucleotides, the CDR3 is TGTGCCAGCACCCCAAGCGGGGGGGGCGCGTACAATGAGCAGTTCTTC. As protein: CASTPSGGGAYNEQFF.